This T cell receptor beta chain was found in a study of T cells in Graves' hyperthyroidism and ophthalmopathy (dated by TCRdb to between 2018 and 2021). Background on the whole study: Peripheral blood was sampled at the time of initial diagnosis, prior to any treatment. A discovery cohort of approximately 97 patients, about 43 with Graves' ophthalmopathy and 55 to 60 with stable Graves' hyperthyroidism, was used to find distinguishing TCR V-J signatures. Prospective prediction of ophthalmopathy was tested in an independent validation cohort consisting of 18 to 20 hyperthyroidism patients and some 15 patients who later progressed to ophthalmopathy. The roughly 90 discovery patients were divided at random into training and test sets in a 7:3 ratio. In over five Graves' hyperthyroidism patients, the study also compared T-cell repertoires from thyroid tissue with T-cell repertoires from blood. Following sampling, methimazole starting at 30 mg daily was given to hyperthyroidism patients, and high-dose intravenous methylprednisolone was given to ophthalmopathy patients. The paper reports TCR Vbeta CDR3 sequencing of approximately 130 peripheral blood samples: 43 ophthalmopathy, about 75 hyperthyroidism and around 17 progressor patients. Beyond this particular receptor, the publication reports: In cross-validation, a model built on a 13 V-J signature told ophthalmopathy apart from stable hyperthyroidism with about 90% sensitivity and roughly 83% specificity, and in testing the same model reached 80%/75%. Blood samples also contained most of the expanded thyroid clonotypes (frequency above 0.001), which suggests that blood repertoires may reflect thyroid immune responses. During validation, the model predicted progression to ophthalmopathy a median of approximately 6.5 months ahead of onset, with around 65% sensitivity and roughly 75% specificity. Sample size was not statistically predetermined, and blinding of investigators to group allocation was not performed.

This clonotype came up a few times. Its antigen target is currently unknown. The input lacks base qualities; no much larger clone sits a single base away. TCR beta CDR3 regions were amplified from RNA transcripts. The TCR CDR3 was subjected to a first round of RT-PCR using the HTBI primer set and the Qiagen OneStep RT-PCR kit. Libraries were constructed in a second round of multiplex PCR, after which size selection and purification were carried out. The libraries were sequenced on an Illumina HiSeq2000 using paired-end 100 bp reads. The paper's data handling went like this. SOAPnuke was used to process the raw data, throwing out any read that contained adapters or uncalled bases, had a mean Phred below 15, or lacked an exact constant-primer or identifier match. COPE v1.2.5 was used to merge high-quality paired reads, and clonotypes were defined as unique nucleotide sequences. Clonotypes were aligned to IMGT TRBV, TRBD and TRBJ reference segments using MiTCR v1.1. The analysis was restricted to V-J combinations with a frequency above 0.0001, which together covered about 99% of the repertoires. A TCS score was defined as the ratio between F50 (clonal expansion) and ExV (chaos), using BLOSUM62-based TCRdist between CDR3 peptides within each V-J. Welch's t-statistics and random forest reduced 500 to 550 V-J features to around 14, which were used in a naive Bayes classifier (R e1071). TCRdb's own reprocessing of the public reads used fastp at Q25 and MiXCR and kept productive beta chains. Rows with a matching CDR3 protein are joined into one entry that keeps the most common DNA and genes. In this record, the V and J calls reflect TCRdb's handling and not the investigators' own analysis. For this sample the table gives some 740,000 distinct CDR3 sequences, of which about 14% were detected only once. In total, the top ten clones hold roughly a tenth of the sample.

Stable Graves' hyperthyroidism was defined as the absence of progression to ophthalmopathy over 18 months of follow-up. Hyperthyroidism patients were newly diagnosed, had a disease duration of under 2 months, and were aged 18 to 65 years. The study excluded patients with uncontrolled infections, other autoimmune diseases, pregnancy or lactation. Diagnoses were established on the basis of clinical symptoms, serum thyroxine and TRAb, thyroid ultrasound, and orbital computed tomography. PBMCs were separated from roughly 9.3 ml of fresh peripheral blood using Ficoll-Paque density gradient centrifugation. Trizol reagent was used to extract total RNA, and RNA quality was then checked on an Agilent 2100 Bioanalyzer. V and J are truncated by 5 bases and 6 bases respectively, leaving an intervening sequence of 23 bases. In the germline V gene, CDR1 corresponds to SGHTA and CDR2 to FQGNSA. Counted from cysteine to phenylalanine, this CDR3 has 16 amino acids. The DNA shown is the 48-base CDR3, in frame from base 1.

The sequence derives from a woman aged 18-30 years with Graves' hyperthyroidism. Sequenced material: blood. The sequence links TRBV7-2 to TRBJ2-7; TRBD2 is a weak D gene call, 5 bases matching. The nucleotide sequence is TGTGCCAGCAGCCCGGAGCAAACGTGGGAGAGGGCCGAGCAGTACTTC. This sequence encodes CASSPEQTWERAEQYF.